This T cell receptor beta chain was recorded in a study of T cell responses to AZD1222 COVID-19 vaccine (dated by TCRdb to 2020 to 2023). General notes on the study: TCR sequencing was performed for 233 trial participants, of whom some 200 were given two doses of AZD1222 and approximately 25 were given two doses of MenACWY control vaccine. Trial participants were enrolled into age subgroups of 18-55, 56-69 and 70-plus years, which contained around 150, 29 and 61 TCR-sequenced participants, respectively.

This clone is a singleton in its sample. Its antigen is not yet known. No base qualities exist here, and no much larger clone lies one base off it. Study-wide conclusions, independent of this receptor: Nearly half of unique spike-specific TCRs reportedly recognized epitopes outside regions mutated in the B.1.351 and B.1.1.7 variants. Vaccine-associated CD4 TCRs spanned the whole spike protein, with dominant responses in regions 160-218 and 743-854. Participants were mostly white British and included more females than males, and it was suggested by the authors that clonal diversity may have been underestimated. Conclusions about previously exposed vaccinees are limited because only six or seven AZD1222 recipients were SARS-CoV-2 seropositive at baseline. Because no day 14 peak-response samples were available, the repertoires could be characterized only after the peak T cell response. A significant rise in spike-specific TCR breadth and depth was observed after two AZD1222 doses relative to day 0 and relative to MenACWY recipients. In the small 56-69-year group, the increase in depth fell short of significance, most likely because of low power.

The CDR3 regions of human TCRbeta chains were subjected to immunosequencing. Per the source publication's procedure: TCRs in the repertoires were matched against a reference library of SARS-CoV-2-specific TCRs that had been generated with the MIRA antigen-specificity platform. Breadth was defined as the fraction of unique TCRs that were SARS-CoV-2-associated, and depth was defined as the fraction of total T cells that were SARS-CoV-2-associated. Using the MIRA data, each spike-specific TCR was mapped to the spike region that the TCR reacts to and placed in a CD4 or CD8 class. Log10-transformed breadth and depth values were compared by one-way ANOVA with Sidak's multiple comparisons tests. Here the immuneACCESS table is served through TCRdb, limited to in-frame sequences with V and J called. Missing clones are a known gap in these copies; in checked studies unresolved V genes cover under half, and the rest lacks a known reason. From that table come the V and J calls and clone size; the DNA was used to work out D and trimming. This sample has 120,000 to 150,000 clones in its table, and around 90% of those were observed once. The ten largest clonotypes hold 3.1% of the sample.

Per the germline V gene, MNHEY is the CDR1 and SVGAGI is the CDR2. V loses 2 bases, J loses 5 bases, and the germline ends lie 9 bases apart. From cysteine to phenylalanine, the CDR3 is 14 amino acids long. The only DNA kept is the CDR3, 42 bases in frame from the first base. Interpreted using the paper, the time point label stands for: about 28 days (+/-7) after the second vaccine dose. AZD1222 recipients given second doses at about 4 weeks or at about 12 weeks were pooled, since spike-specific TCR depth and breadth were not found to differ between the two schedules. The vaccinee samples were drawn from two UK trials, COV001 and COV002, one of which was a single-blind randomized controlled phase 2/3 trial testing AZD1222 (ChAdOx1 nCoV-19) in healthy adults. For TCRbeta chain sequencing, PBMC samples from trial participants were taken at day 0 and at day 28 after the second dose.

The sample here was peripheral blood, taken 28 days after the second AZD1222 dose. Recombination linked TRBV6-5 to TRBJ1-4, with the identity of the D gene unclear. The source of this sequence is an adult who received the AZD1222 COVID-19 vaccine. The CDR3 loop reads CASSYARGNEKLFF. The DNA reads TGTGCCAGCAGTTACGCGCGAGGGAATGAAAAACTGTTTTTT.